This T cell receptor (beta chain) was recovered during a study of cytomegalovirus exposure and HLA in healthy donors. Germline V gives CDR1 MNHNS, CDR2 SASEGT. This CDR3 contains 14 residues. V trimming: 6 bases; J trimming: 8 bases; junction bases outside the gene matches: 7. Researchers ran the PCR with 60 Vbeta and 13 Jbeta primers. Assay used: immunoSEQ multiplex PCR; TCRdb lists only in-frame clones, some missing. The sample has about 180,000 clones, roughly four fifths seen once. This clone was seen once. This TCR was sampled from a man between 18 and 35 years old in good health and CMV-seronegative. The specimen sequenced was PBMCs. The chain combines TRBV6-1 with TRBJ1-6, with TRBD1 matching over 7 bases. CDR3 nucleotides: TGTGCCAGCAGGTCGACAGGGAGTTATTCACCCCTCCACTTT. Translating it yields CASRSTGSYSPLHF.